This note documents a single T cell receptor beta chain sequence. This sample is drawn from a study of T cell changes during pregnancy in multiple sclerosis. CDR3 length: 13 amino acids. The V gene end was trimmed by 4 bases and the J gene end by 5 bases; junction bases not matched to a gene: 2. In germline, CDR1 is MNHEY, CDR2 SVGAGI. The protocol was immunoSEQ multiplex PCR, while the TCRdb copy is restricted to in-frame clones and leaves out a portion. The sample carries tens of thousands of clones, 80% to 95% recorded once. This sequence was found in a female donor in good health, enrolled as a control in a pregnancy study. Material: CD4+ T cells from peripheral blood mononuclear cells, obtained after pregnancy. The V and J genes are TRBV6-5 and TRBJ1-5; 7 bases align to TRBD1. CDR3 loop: CASSLTGDQPQHF. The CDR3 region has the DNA TGTGCCAGCAGTTTAACAGGGGATCAGCCCCAGCATTTT.